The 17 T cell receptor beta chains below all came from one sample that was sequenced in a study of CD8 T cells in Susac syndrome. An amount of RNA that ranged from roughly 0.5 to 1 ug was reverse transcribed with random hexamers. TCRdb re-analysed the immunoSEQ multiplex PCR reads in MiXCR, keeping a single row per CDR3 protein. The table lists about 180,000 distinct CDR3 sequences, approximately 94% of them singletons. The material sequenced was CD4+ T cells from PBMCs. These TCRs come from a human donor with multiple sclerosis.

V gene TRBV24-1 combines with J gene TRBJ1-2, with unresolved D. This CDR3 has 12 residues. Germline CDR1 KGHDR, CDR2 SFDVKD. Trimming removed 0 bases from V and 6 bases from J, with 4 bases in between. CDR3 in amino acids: CATSDLADGYTF. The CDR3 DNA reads TGTGCCACCAGTGATTTGGCCGATGGCTACACCTTC.

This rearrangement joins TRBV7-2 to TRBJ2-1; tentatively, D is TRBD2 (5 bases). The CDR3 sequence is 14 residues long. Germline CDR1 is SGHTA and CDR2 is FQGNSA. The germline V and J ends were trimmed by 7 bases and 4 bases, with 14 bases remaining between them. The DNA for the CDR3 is TGTGCCAGCACCGGGGTAGCAGATTACAATGAGCAGTTCTTC. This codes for CASTGVADYNEQFF.

CDR3 DNA sequence: TGCGCCAGCAGCACCGGACAGGGGAGCACCGGGGAGCTGTTTTTT. Protein: CASSTGQGSTGELFF. The rearrangement joins TRBV5-1 to TRBJ2-2, with 9 bases that match TRBD1. Germline lookup yields CDR1 SGHRS and CDR2 YFSETQ. This CDR3 region has 15 residues. Trimming removed 4 bases from V and 4 bases from J; junction bases left unmatched: 5. Full variable domain (outside the CDR3, taken from reference TRBV5-1 and TRBJ2-2): KAGVTQTPRYLIKTRGQQVTLSCSPISGHRSVSWYQQTPGQGLQFLFEYFSETQRNKGNFPGRFSGRQFSNSRSEMNVSTLELGDSALYLCASSTGQGSTGELFFGEGSRLTVL.

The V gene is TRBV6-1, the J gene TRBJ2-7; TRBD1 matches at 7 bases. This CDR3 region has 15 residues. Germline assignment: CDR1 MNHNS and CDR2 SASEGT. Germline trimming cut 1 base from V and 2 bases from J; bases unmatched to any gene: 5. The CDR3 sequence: CASSEDRDRAYEQYF. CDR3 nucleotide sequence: TGTGCCAGCAGTGAAGACCGGGACAGAGCCTACGAGCAGTACTTC.

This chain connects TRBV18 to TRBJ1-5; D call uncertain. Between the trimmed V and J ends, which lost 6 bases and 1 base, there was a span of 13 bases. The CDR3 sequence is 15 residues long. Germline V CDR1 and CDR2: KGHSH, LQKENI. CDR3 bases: TGTGCCAGCTCTGAGGTTTTTTCGAGCAATCAGCCCCAGCATTTT. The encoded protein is CASSEVFSSNQPQHF.

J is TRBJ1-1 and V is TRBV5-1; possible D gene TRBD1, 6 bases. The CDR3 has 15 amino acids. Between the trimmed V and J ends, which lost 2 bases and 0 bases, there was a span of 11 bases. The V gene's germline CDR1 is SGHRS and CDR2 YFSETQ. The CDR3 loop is CASSLRQAVNTEAFF. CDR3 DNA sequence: TGCGCCAGCAGCTTACGACAGGCCGTGAACACTGAAGCTTTCTTT.

CDR3 region: CASSGGTGPQHF. The CDR3 DNA follows: TGTGCCAGTAGTGGGGGGACGGGACCCCAGCATTTT. The chain is built from TRBV19 and TRBJ1-5, with D perhaps matching TRBD1 (5 bases). V shed 5 bases and J shed 10 bases, with 12 bases lying between them. Germline CDR1 LNHDA, CDR2 SQIVND (reference sequence). The CDR3 has 12 amino acids.

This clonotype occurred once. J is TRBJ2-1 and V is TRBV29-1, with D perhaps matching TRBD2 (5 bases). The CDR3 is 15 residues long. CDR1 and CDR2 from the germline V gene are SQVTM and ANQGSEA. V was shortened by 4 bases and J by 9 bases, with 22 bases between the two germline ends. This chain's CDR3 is CSVVGGGYRLGEQFF. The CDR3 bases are TGCAGCGTTGTCGGAGGTGGCTATCGCCTGGGTGAGCAGTTCTTC.

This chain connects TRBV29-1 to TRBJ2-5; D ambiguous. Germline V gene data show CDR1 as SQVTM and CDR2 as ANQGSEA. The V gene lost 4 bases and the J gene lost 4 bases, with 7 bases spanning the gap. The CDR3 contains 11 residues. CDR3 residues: CSVGVGETQYF. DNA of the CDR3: TGCAGCGTTGGGGTGGGAGAGACCCAGTACTTC.

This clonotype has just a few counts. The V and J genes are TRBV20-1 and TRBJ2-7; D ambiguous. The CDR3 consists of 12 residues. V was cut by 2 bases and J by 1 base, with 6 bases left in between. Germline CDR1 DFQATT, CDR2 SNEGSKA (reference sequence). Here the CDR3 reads CSARLFSYEQYF. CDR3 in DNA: TGCAGTGCTAGACTCTTTTCCTACGAGCAGTACTTC.

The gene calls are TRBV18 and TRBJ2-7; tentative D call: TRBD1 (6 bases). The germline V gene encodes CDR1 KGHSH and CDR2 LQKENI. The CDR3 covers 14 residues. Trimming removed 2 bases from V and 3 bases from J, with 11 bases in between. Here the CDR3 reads CASSPMGQSYEQYF. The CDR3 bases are TGTGCCAGCTCACCAATGGGACAAAGCTACGAGCAGTACTTC.

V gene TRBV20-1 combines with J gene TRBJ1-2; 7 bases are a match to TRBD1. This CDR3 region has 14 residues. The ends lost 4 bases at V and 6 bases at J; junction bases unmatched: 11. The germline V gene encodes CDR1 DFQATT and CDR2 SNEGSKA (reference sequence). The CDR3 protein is CSANSGTVFHGYTF. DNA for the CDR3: TGCAGTGCTAATTCCGGGACAGTCTTTCATGGCTACACCTTC.

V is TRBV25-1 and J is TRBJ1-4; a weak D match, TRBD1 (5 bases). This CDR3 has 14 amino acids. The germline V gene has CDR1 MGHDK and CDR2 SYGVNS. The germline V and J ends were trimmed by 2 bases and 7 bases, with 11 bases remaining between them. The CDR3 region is CASSEGAGTEKLFF. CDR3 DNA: TGTGCCAGCAGTGAAGGGGCAGGGACTGAAAAACTGTTTTTT. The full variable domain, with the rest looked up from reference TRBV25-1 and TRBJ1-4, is EADIYQTPRYLVIGTGKKITLECSQTMGHDKMYWYQQDPGMELHLIHYSYGVNSTEKGDLSSESTVSRIRTEHFPLTLESARPSHTSQYLCASSEGAGTEKLFFGSGTQLSVL.

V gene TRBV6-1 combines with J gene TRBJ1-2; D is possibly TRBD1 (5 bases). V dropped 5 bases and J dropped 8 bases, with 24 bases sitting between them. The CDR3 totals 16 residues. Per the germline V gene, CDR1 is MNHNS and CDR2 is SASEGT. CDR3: CASSPGAGYLYAGYTF. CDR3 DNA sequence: TGTGCCAGCAGTCCCGGGGCCGGGTACCTATATGCGGGCTACACCTTC.

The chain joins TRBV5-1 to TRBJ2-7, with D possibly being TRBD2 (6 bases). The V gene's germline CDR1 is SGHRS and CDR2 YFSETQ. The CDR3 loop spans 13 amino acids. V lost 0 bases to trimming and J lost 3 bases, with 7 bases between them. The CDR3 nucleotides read TGCGCCAGCAGCTTGGTAGCGGACTACGAGCAGTACTTC. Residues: CASSLVADYEQYF.

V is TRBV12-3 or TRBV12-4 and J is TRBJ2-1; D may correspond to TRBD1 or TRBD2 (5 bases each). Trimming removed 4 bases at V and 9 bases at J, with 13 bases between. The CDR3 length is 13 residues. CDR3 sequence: CASSSRGGGEQFF. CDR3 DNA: TGTGCCAGCAGTTCCCGGGGCGGCGGTGAGCAGTTCTTC.

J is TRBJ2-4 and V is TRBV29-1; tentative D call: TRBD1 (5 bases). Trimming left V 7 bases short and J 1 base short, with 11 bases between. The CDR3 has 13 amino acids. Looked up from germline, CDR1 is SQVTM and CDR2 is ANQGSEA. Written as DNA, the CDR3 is TGCAGCGCCCAGGGTTCCGCCAAAAACATTCAGTACTTC. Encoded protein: CSAQGSAKNIQYF. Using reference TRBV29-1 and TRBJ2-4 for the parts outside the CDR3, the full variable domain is SAVISQKPSRDICQRGTSLTIQCQVDSQVTMMFWYRQQPGQSLTLIATANQGSEATYESGFVIDKFPISRPNLTFSTLTVSNMSPEDSSIYLCSAQGSAKNIQYFGAGTRLSVL.